This TCR beta chain was retrieved from a study of T cells in Graves' hyperthyroidism and ophthalmopathy. The V gene end was trimmed by 5 bases and the J gene end by 2 bases; junction bases not matched to a gene: 6. CDR3 size: 14 residues. Germline lookup yields CDR1 LNHDA and CDR2 SQIVND (reference sequence). Amplification yielded TCR beta CDR3 regions, with RNA transcripts as the source. An initial round of RT-PCR targeting the TCR CDR3 relied on the HTBI primer set. TCRdb used MiXCR to reprocess the multiplex PCR reads, holding one entry per CDR3 protein. The profile shows hundreds of thousands of distinct CDR3 sequences, less than 25% of them singletons. Comment on this clonotype: No antigen is known for it.

General study points: In blood, most of the thyroid clonotypes expanded above 0.001 were also present. Ophthalmopathy, as predicted by the model, came a median about seven months after the prediction.

The clonotype was recovered from a man in his thirties or forties with Graves' ophthalmopathy. The chain combines TRBV19 with TRBJ2-7, with 7 bases fitting TRBD2. Source material: blood. CDR3 nucleotides: TGTGCCAGTAGTGCCGCTAGCGGCACCTACGAGCAGTACTTC. Translated: CASSAASGTYEQYF.